The sequence of this T cell receptor (beta chain) was determined in a study of blood T cell repertoires in COVID-19. In the study overall: COVID-19 samples collected from the United States, Italy and Spain covered acute and convalescent phases. The analysed material was cDNA or gDNA that came from T cells, B-cell-depleted T cells, or PBMCs.

In the case of this clone: Its ends do not fully match the called genes, so a read error is possible.

In the original workflow: Estimated nucleated cell counts came from reference gene primer amplification. Generated by immunoSEQ multiplex PCR, the TCRdb table keeps only in-frame clones and is missing some. D and trimming were read from the DNA, whereas the V and J calls and clone size are those reported in that table. This table holds over 130,000 clones, about 87% found once. CDR3 size: 14 residues. CDR1 SSHAT and CDR2 FNYEAQ come from the germline V gene (reference sequence). Sequenced sample: peripheral blood. The source is a man between 60 and 75 years old with active or convalescent COVID-19. The rearrangement uses TRBV7-7 and TRBJ2-7; D gene uncertain. DNA of the CDR3: TGTGCTAGCAGCTCTAAAGTCATTTTTTACGAGCAGTACTTC. It translates to CASSSKVIFYEQYF.